This T cell receptor beta chain was captured by sequencing in a study of shared clonotypes between healthy human individuals. Study-wide context: The donors, two women and three men, were aged 18 to 49.

CD45RO-negative CD8 cells positively selected for CCR7 made up the naive population, which excluded terminally differentiated effector memory CD45RA+ cells. Only in-frame clones appear in the TCRdb table, and some are missing; sequencing was by immunoSEQ multiplex PCR. The table lists about 2.2 million clones, 90% to 95% of them singletons. V was clipped by 4 bases and J by 0 bases; unmatched bases: 10. The CDR3 covers 17 residues. From germline, CDR1 is SNHLY and CDR2 FYNNEI. Sequencing was done on a sample of naive CD8+ T cells from PBMCs. This rearrangement joins TRBV2 to TRBJ1-1; the match to TRBD1 covers 8 bases. The receptor comes from a man aged 18 to 35 in good health. Some clones in this sample may be carry-over from other donors' samples. The CDR3 loop reads CASSVDRRQGMNTEAFF. The CDR3 DNA reads as TGTGCCAGCAGTGTCGATCGACGACAGGGGATGAACACTGAAGCTTTCTTT.